The sequence of this T cell receptor beta chain was determined in a study of response to subunit inactivated influenza vaccine. TCRdb fed the RT-PCR reads into MiXCR, producing one record per CDR3 protein. The sample has roughly 700,000 distinct CDR3 sequences; approximately 15% are singletons. Many counts were recorded for this clonotype. Trimming at V came to 3 bases and at J to 3 bases, leaving 6 bases not matched to a gene. This CDR3 is 15 amino acids long. The rearrangement uses TRBV12-3 or TRBV12-4 and TRBJ2-7, with 9 positions matching TRBD2. The specimen was PBMCs from blood, collected less than 15 days before vaccination. The source is a man between 50 and 59 years old who received an inactivated influenza vaccine. The CDR3 region has the DNA TGTGCCAGCAGTTTTTTGGCGGGAGGGGTCTACGAGCAGTACTTC. The encoded protein is CASSFLAGGVYEQYF.